This T cell receptor beta chain is drawn from a study of technical replicates of blood from four donors. The assay was immunoSEQ multiplex PCR, and TCRdb's table has in-frame clones only and misses some. The sample has 60,000 to 90,000 clones, nearly 98% seen once. Sequencing input: T cells isolated from PBMCs. The receptor's source is a human donor in good health.

The CDR3 bases are TGTGCCAGCAGCCAACTGTCTGGGGCGGGGGAGACCCAGTACTTC. Protein: CASSQLSGAGETQYF. This chain links TRBV4-2 with TRBJ2-5; the D gene is possibly TRBD2 (6 bases). V lost 2 bases and J lost 5, with 15 bases in between. The CDR3 consists of 15 residues. Germline V gene data show CDR1 as LGHNA and CDR2 as YNFKEQ.